These T cell receptor beta chains were read from a single sample in a study of cytomegalovirus exposure and HLA in healthy donors. Clones were sequenced by immunoSEQ multiplex PCR, and TCRdb holds only the in-frame ones, with some missing. This repertoire shows some 240,000 clones, around 90% found once; its top ten account for less than 2%. What was sequenced was PBMCs. The receptor source for this set is a girl under 10 years old in good health and CMV-seronegative. Each CDR3 is given with its conserved first and last residue. Each record gives: J gene, V gene, clone size, D gene, CDR3 DNA, CDR3 protein. A D gene is named only where the DNA matches it firmly. For some rows the clone size is stated as once, few or many, or as a class when expanded; others skip it.

j_gene: TRBJ2-3
v_gene: TRBV10-1
abundance: -
d_gene: TRBD1
CDR3nt: TGCGCCAGCAGTGAGATGAGGCAGGGGGCAGATACGCAGTATTTT
CDR3aa: CASSEMRQGADTQYF

j_gene: TRBJ1-2
v_gene: TRBV2
abundance: -
d_gene: -
CDR3nt: TGTGCCAGCAAGGGAGGGTCGAACTATGGCTACACCTTC
CDR3aa: CASKGGSNYGYTF

j_gene: TRBJ1-1
v_gene: TRBV6-6
abundance: -
d_gene: TRBD1
CDR3nt: TGTGCCAGCAGTTACTGGGGGACAGGGTTGAACACTGAAGCTTTCTTT
CDR3aa: CASSYWGTGLNTEAFF

j_gene: TRBJ1-3
v_gene: TRBV30
abundance: once
d_gene: -
CDR3nt: TGTGCCTGGACACCCGGGGGATCTCCTGGAAACACCATATATTTT
CDR3aa: CAWTPGGSPGNTIYF

j_gene: TRBJ2-5
v_gene: TRBV7-9
abundance: -
d_gene: -
CDR3nt: TGTGCCAGCAGCCCTACAGGCCGGGAGACCCAGTACTTC
CDR3aa: CASSPTGRETQYF

j_gene: TRBJ1-1
v_gene: TRBV6-4
abundance: -
d_gene: -
CDR3nt: TGTGCCAGCAGTGACTCGGGGGGGGGCTTCAATACGAACACTGAAGCTTTCTTT
CDR3aa: CASSDSGGGFNTNTEAFF

j_gene: TRBJ2-4
v_gene: TRBV7-9
abundance: -
d_gene: -
CDR3nt: TGTGCCAGCAGCTCAAACAGGGTGGACAAAAACATTCAGTACTTC
CDR3aa: CASSSNRVDKNIQYF

j_gene: TRBJ2-1
v_gene: TRBV27
abundance: -
d_gene: TRBD1
CDR3nt: TGTGCCAGCAGTTGGGGACAGGGTCTTTCGTTCTTC
CDR3aa: CASSWGQGLSFF

j_gene: TRBJ1-4
v_gene: TRBV5-4
abundance: -
d_gene: TRBD1
CDR3nt: TGTGCCAGCAGCTTGGAGGGGGCAGGTGAAAAACTGTTTTTT
CDR3aa: CASSLEGAGEKLFF

j_gene: TRBJ2-1
v_gene: TRBV6-5
abundance: -
d_gene: -
CDR3nt: TGTGCCAGCAGTTACTCCGGGTCAGGGAATGAGCAGTTCTTC
CDR3aa: CASSYSGSGNEQFF

j_gene: TRBJ2-2
v_gene: TRBV7-9
abundance: -
d_gene: TRBD1
CDR3nt: TGTTCCAGCAGCTTTTCGGGCAGGGGGCAAGCCGGGGAGCTGTTTTTT
CDR3aa: CSSSFSGRGQAGELFF

j_gene: TRBJ1-3
v_gene: TRBV6-1
abundance: -
d_gene: TRBD1
CDR3nt: TGTGCCAGCAGTGAGGCCGGGACAGGGGGCTGGAGAACCATATATTTT
CDR3aa: CASSEAGTGGWRTIYF

j_gene: TRBJ1-3
v_gene: TRBV29-1
abundance: -
d_gene: TRBD1
CDR3nt: TGCAGCGTGGGACAGGGGGCTGGAAACACCATATATTTT
CDR3aa: CSVGQGAGNTIYF

j_gene: TRBJ1-2
v_gene: TRBV27
abundance: -
d_gene: -
CDR3nt: TGTGCCAGCAGTTGGGTTGGGGCGTCTGACTATGGCTACACCTTC
CDR3aa: CASSWVGASDYGYTF

j_gene: TRBJ2-1
v_gene: TRBV5-1
abundance: -
d_gene: TRBD1
CDR3nt: TGCGCCAGCAGCTCAGGGGGAGATGCCTACAATGAGCAGTTCTTC
CDR3aa: CASSSGGDAYNEQFF

j_gene: TRBJ1-5
v_gene: TRBV27
abundance: -
d_gene: -
CDR3nt: TGTGCCAGCAGTTTCAGGGGAAATCAGCCCCAGCATTTT
CDR3aa: CASSFRGNQPQHF

j_gene: TRBJ2-3
v_gene: TRBV7-9
abundance: -
d_gene: TRBD2
CDR3nt: TGTGCCAGCAGCTTAGGACTAGCGGGGTCCACAGATACGCAGTATTTT
CDR3aa: CASSLGLAGSTDTQYF

j_gene: TRBJ1-5
v_gene: TRBV5-6
abundance: few
d_gene: -
CDR3nt: TGTGCCAGCAGCCTCGCGGGAGGATCCAGCAATCAGCCCCAGCATTTT
CDR3aa: CASSLAGGSSNQPQHF

j_gene: TRBJ2-7
v_gene: TRBV7-7
abundance: -
d_gene: -
CDR3nt: TGTGCTAGCAGCCGGGGGACAGACTACGAGCAGTACTTC
CDR3aa: CASSRGTDYEQYF

j_gene: TRBJ2-3
v_gene: TRBV7-6
abundance: -
d_gene: -
CDR3nt: TGTGCCAGCAGCTTAGGTCCACTAGGGGGGGCAGATACGCAGTATTTT
CDR3aa: CASSLGPLGGADTQYF

j_gene: TRBJ1-1
v_gene: TRBV21-1
abundance: -
d_gene: -
CDR3nt: TGTGCCAGCAGCGCGCACAGGCCGCGCATTACTGAAGCTTTCTTT
CDR3aa: CASSAHRPRITEAFF

j_gene: TRBJ1-1
v_gene: TRBV7-6
abundance: -
d_gene: TRBD1
CDR3nt: TGTGCCAGCAGCCCGGGACAGGGAAACACTGAAGCTTTCTTT
CDR3aa: CASSPGQGNTEAFF

j_gene: TRBJ1-2
v_gene: TRBV9
abundance: -
d_gene: TRBD1
CDR3nt: TGTGCCAGCAGGAGGACAGGGGGTAACTATGGCTACACCTTC
CDR3aa: CASRRTGGNYGYTF

j_gene: TRBJ1-4
v_gene: TRBV2
abundance: -
d_gene: TRBD1
CDR3nt: TGTGCCATAAACCGGGACAGCGATTCAACTAATGAAAAACTGTTTTTT
CDR3aa: CAINRDSDSTNEKLFF

j_gene: TRBJ1-1
v_gene: TRBV6-1
abundance: -
d_gene: -
CDR3nt: TGTGCCAGCAGGGATCAGGGGAACACTGAAGCTTTCTTT
CDR3aa: CASRDQGNTEAFF

j_gene: TRBJ1-1
v_gene: TRBV9
abundance: -
d_gene: -
CDR3nt: TGTGCCAGCAGCGTACTGGGGGGCACTGAAGCTTTCTTT
CDR3aa: CASSVLGGTEAFF

j_gene: TRBJ2-2
v_gene: TRBV4-2
abundance: -
d_gene: TRBD2
CDR3nt: TGTGCCAGCAGCCCCACTGGCGGGGGGGCGACCGGGGAGCTGTTTTTT
CDR3aa: CASSPTGGGATGELFF

j_gene: TRBJ2-1
v_gene: TRBV4-1
abundance: -
d_gene: TRBD2
CDR3nt: TGCGCCAGCAGCCCGACTAGCCTCTCCTACAATGAGCAGTTCTTC
CDR3aa: CASSPTSLSYNEQFF

j_gene: TRBJ2-6
v_gene: TRBV28
abundance: -
d_gene: -
CDR3nt: TGTGCCAGCAGTCTTACACCTCACTCTGGGGCCAACGTCCTGACTTTC
CDR3aa: CASSLTPHSGANVLTF

j_gene: TRBJ1-1
v_gene: TRBV29-1
abundance: -
d_gene: -
CDR3nt: TGCAGCGTTGAAAGTTCTAGCTCAGAGGTTGAAGCTTTCTTT
CDR3aa: CSVESSSSEVEAFF

j_gene: TRBJ2-7
v_gene: TRBV19
abundance: -
d_gene: TRBD1
CDR3nt: TGTGCCAGTAGTCCCCGTCCCGGGACAGGGTTCGAGCAGTACTTC
CDR3aa: CASSPRPGTGFEQYF

j_gene: TRBJ2-1
v_gene: TRBV5-6
abundance: -
d_gene: TRBD2
CDR3nt: TGTGCCAGCAGCCCCTCTCGGACTAGCGGGATTGCGCAGTTCTTC
CDR3aa: CASSPSRTSGIAQFF

j_gene: TRBJ1-6
v_gene: TRBV18
abundance: -
d_gene: -
CDR3nt: TGTGCCAGCTCACCTGCACAGGGCAATTCACCCCTCCACTTT
CDR3aa: CASSPAQGNSPLHF

j_gene: TRBJ2-7
v_gene: TRBV7-6
abundance: -
d_gene: -
CDR3nt: TGTGCCAGCAGCATAGCGGAGGGACCCTACGAGCAGTACTTC
CDR3aa: CASSIAEGPYEQYF

j_gene: TRBJ2-7
v_gene: TRBV10-3
abundance: few
d_gene: TRBD2
CDR3nt: TGTGCCATCAGCTTTCCCGGGACTAGCTCGTACGAGCAGTACTTC
CDR3aa: CAISFPGTSSYEQYF

j_gene: TRBJ1-2
v_gene: TRBV25-1
abundance: -
d_gene: -
CDR3nt: TGTGCCAGCAGTGAATCAGGTTCGACGGGGGTCCATGGCTACACCTTC
CDR3aa: CASSESGSTGVHGYTF

j_gene: TRBJ2-7
v_gene: TRBV28
abundance: -
d_gene: -
CDR3nt: TGTGCCAGCAGTTTCCCTCGGCAGGGTCTAAACGAGCAGTACTTC
CDR3aa: CASSFPRQGLNEQYF

j_gene: TRBJ1-2
v_gene: TRBV25-1
abundance: few
d_gene: TRBD1
CDR3nt: TGTGCCAGCAGTGAGGTCAGGACAGGGGGTATTTCGTCCGGCTACACCTTC
CDR3aa: CASSEVRTGGISSGYTF

j_gene: TRBJ2-7
v_gene: TRBV27
abundance: once
d_gene: -
CDR3nt: TGTGCCAGCAGGGGGACTGGCGGCCACTCCTACGAGCAGTACTTC
CDR3aa: CASRGTGGHSYEQYF

j_gene: TRBJ2-5
v_gene: TRBV11-2
abundance: -
d_gene: -
CDR3nt: TGTGCCAGCAGCTTAGATGGCCAGTTAGAGACCCAGTACTTC
CDR3aa: CASSLDGQLETQYF

j_gene: TRBJ2-7
v_gene: TRBV5-1
abundance: -
d_gene: TRBD2
CDR3nt: TGCGCCAGCAGCCCGGGGGGAGGGTATGAGGGCGAGCAGTACTTC
CDR3aa: CASSPGGGYEGEQYF

j_gene: TRBJ1-3
v_gene: TRBV4-1
abundance: once
d_gene: -
CDR3nt: TGCGCCAGCAGCCAAGATAGCCAGTTCAGCTCTGGAAACACCATATATTTT
CDR3aa: CASSQDSQFSSGNTIYF

j_gene: TRBJ2-5
v_gene: TRBV25-1
abundance: -
d_gene: -
CDR3nt: TGTGCCAGCAGTGAATGGGGGCAGGAGACCCAGTACTTC
CDR3aa: CASSEWGQETQYF

j_gene: TRBJ1-2
v_gene: TRBV14
abundance: once
d_gene: TRBD1
CDR3nt: TGTGCCAGCAGCCAAGATTACAGGGGAGGCTACACCTTC
CDR3aa: CASSQDYRGGYTF

j_gene: TRBJ1-6
v_gene: TRBV19
abundance: -
d_gene: -
CDR3nt: TGTGCCAGTAGGGATACAGGGAATTCACCCCTCCACTTT
CDR3aa: CASRDTGNSPLHF

j_gene: TRBJ1-6
v_gene: TRBV28
abundance: -
d_gene: -
CDR3nt: TGTGCCAGCAGTGGAAGGACAGCCTATAATTCACCCCTCCACTTT
CDR3aa: CASSGRTAYNSPLHF

j_gene: TRBJ2-5
v_gene: TRBV4-2
abundance: -
d_gene: TRBD1
CDR3nt: TGTGCCAGCAGCCAAGGACCCGCAGGGGGTAAAGAGACCCAGTACTTC
CDR3aa: CASSQGPAGGKETQYF

j_gene: TRBJ2-7
v_gene: TRBV6-1
abundance: -
d_gene: -
CDR3nt: TGTGCCAGCAGTGAACAGGGGGAGGCCCCCTACGAGCAGTACTTC
CDR3aa: CASSEQGEAPYEQYF